This TCR beta chain was profiled in a study of T cell repertoires in cytomegalovirus infection. As for the study in general: In public TCR beta signatures, there were indications of both CMV infection and matching HLA type.

After removal of 6 bases from V and 9 bases from J, the junction contained 6 bases not matched to a gene. The germline gives CDR1 SGHRS, CDR2 YFSETQ. The CDR3 runs 12 residues. From the reads, TCRdb called clonotypes with MiXCR, one entry per CDR3 protein. The data show more than 400,000 distinct CDR3 sequences, with about 30% seen just once and roughly 13% held by the top ten. Points on this clonotype: Its antigen is currently unknown.

Broader study findings: HLA-C-restricted TCR beta clonotypes specific for CMV led the ex vivo response. Public TCR beta family frequency separated CMV-and-HLA carriers, including in an independent cohort.

This chain joins TRBV5-1 and TRBJ2-1, with TRBD2 identical over 7 bases. The source material was PBMCs. The TCR was taken from a human donor in good health (CMV status not recorded). Some clones in this sample may be carry-over from other donors' samples. Here the CDR3 DNA reads TGCGCCAGCATGACTAGCTTCGGTGAGCAGTTCTTC. Its translation: CASMTSFGEQFF.